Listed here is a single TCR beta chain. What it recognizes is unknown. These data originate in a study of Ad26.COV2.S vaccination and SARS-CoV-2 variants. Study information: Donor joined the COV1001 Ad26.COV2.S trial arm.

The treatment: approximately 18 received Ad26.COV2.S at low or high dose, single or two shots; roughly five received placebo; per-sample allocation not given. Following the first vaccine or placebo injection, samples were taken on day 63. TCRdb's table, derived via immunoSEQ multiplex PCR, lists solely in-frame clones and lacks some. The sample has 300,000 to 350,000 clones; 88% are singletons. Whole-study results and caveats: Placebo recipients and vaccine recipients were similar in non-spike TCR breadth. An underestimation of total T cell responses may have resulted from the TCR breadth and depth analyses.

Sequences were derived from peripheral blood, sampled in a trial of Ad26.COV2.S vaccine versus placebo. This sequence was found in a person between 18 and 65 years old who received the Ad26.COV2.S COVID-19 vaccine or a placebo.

CDR3 nucleotides: TGCGCCAGCAGCCAAGTGGTGGCGAACACTGAAGCTTTCTTT. This encodes CASSQVVANTEAFF. V and J are TRBV4-1 and TRBJ1-1; D is uncertain. Germline CDR1 MGHRA, CDR2 YSYEKL. Trimming took 1 base from V and 1 from J, leaving 7 bases between them. CDR3 length: 14 residues.